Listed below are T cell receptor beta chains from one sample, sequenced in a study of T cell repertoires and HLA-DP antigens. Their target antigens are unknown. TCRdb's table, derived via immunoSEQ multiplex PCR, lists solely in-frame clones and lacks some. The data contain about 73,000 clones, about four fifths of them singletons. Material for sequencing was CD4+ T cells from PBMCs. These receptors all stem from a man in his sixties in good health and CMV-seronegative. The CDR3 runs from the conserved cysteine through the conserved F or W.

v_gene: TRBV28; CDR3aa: CASSLSRDRGLGNTIYF
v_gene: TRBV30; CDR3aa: CAWSVLREQYF
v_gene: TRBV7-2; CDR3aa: CASSLVRLSNTGELFF
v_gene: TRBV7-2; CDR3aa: CASSLQGGSRETQYF
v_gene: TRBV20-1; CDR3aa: CSAFREGQYF
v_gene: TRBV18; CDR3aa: CASSPGTQETQYF
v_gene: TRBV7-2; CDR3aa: CASSPDRVGSGANVLTF
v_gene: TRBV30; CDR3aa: CAWAPLASTDTQYF
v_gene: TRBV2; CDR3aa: CASSANDPRSGNTIYF
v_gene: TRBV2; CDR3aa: CASSQTGSDGYTF
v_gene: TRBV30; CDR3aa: CAWSRDSGRLYGYTF
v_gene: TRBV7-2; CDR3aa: CASSLPRGRVGNTIYF
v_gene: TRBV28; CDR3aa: CASSLGLSGIALRAFF
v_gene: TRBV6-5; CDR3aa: CASSTRGEEQPQHF
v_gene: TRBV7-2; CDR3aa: CASTKGGDTDTQYF
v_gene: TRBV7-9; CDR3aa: CASSLPFRLAGMSVEQFF
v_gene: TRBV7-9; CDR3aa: CASSLAAGGANTGELFF
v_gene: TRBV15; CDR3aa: CATSRDLGNEQFF
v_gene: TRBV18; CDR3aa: CASTGDTGELFF
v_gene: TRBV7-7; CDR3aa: CASSSGRDVQETQYF
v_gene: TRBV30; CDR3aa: CAWDTGSSYEQYF
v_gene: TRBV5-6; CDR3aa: CASSFRIKQGWDEQYF
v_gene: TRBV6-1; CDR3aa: CASSVTGVWSGNTIYF
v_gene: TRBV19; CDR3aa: CASSMMATNEKLFF
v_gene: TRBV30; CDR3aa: CAWGGRPGETQYF
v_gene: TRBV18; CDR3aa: CASSPPSTVTAFF
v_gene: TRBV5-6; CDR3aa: CASSLVVGGGEQYF
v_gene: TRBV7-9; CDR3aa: CASSSGGHQETQYF
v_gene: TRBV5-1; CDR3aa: CASTQDRGSTDTQYF
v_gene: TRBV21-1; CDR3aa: CASPSGSGEQFF
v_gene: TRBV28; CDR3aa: CASSFPGERGGEETQYF
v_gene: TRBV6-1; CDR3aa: CASGGSDRGNQPQHF
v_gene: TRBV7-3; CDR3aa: CASSRDRNTEAFF
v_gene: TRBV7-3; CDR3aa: CASSSPEEADTQYF
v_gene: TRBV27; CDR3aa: CASSLAQGRGYTEAFF
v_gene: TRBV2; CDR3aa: CASSRRDRSNEKLFF
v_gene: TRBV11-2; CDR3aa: CASSVGNQETQYF
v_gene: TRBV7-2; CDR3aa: CASSPAGTGGEKLFF
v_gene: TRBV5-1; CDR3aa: CASSPYTTGDGYTF